This passage covers 7 T cell receptor beta chains from one sample sequenced in a study of neurological immune-mediated disorders. TCRdb itself ran the 5' RACE reads through MiXCR, one entry per CDR3 protein. Among about 62,000 distinct CDR3 sequences listed, around 5.2% were seen once. The specimen sequenced was PBMCs. These receptors were taken from a woman aged 45-59 years with multiple sclerosis.

At least ten counts were recorded for this clonotype. CDR3 nucleotide sequence: TGTGCCATCAGTGAGTCTGAGTTGGGCAATCAGCCCCAGCATTTT. It encodes CAISESELGNQPQHF. The chain uses TRBV10-3 and TRBJ1-5; D uncertain. CDR1 and CDR2 from the germline V gene are ENHRY and SYGVKD. The CDR3 length is 15 residues. V was trimmed by 0 bases and J by 2 bases, leaving 8 bases between them.

This clonotype was seen only a few times. Just one base apart from a much larger clone, this may be a read error. Written as DNA, the CDR3 is TGCAGTGCCGGGAGAGATACTAGCGGGAGAACCAAAAACATTCAGTACTTC. This encodes CSAGRDTSGRTKNIQYF. The V and J genes are TRBV20-1 and TRBJ2-4; 11 nucleotides line up with TRBD2. The CDR3 has 17 amino acids. The germline CDR1 and CDR2 sequences are DFQATT and SNEGSKA (reference sequence). The junction had 12 bases not matched to a gene; V was cut back by 6 bases and J by 2 bases.

This clonotype was picked up a small number of times. The chain has TRBV27 and TRBJ2-5; TRBD1 aligns across 8 bases. Germline V CDR1 and CDR2: MNHEY, SMNVEV (reference sequence). The CDR3 has 14 amino acids. Trimming removed 8 bases from V and 5 bases from J; junction bases left unmatched: 10. Written as DNA, the CDR3 is TGTGCCAGCCGAAGTCAGGGGGCCGGCGAGACCCAGTACTTC. Amino acids: CASRSQGAGETQYF.

This clonotype occurred many times. The CDR3 region has the DNA TGCAGCGTTGTGGACGGTAAAGAGACCCAGTACTTC. It encodes CSVVDGKETQYF. The J gene is TRBJ2-5, the V gene TRBV29-1; no definite D call. The CDR3 runs 12 residues. The germline V and J ends were trimmed by 4 bases and 3 bases, with 9 bases remaining between them. CDR1 and CDR2 (germline): SQVTM, ANQGSEA.

This clonotype was found many times. The V call is TRBV7-6, the J call TRBJ1-5; D is unresolved. The CDR3 covers 13 residues. Germline V gives CDR1 SGHVS, CDR2 FNYEAQ. Trimming cost V 5 bases and J 6 bases, with 11 bases left between them. The CDR3 DNA reads TGTGCCAGCAGCCCCGGCGGCGGTCAGCCCCAGCATTTT. It translates to CASSPGGGQPQHF.

This clonotype has at least ten counts. The chain has TRBV7-2 and TRBJ1-1; no firm D call. The CDR3 spans 14 residues. Germline lookup yields CDR1 SGHTA and CDR2 FQGNSA. The V end lost 5 bases, the J end lost 0 bases, and 10 bases lay between the germline ends. In nucleotides, the CDR3 is TGTGCCAGCAGCCCGGACTTCCTGAACACTGAAGCTTTCTTT. Encoded protein: CASSPDFLNTEAFF.

This clonotype appeared many times. This rearrangement joins TRBV11-3 to TRBJ2-4, with 10 nucleotides matching TRBD1. Germline values: CDR1 SGHNT, CDR2 YENEEA. V was pared by 8 bases and J by 8 bases, with 12 bases of the junction left unmatched. The CDR3 length is 15 residues. CDR3 residues: CASSHWDRGTDIQYF. In DNA form, the CDR3 reads TGTGCCAGCTCACATTGGGACAGGGGAACGGACATTCAGTACTTC.